This T cell receptor beta chain was recorded in a study of cytomegalovirus exposure and HLA in healthy donors. V trimming: 0 bases; J trimming: 4 bases; junction bases outside the gene matches: 1. The CDR3 is made up of 14 amino acids. Germline CDR1 reads LGHNA; CDR2 reads YSLEER. The PCR was carried out with 60 Vbeta primers and 13 Jbeta primers. Clones were read by immunoSEQ multiplex PCR, and TCRdb kept only the in-frame ones, dropping some. The data contain roughly 180,000 clones, about four fifths of them seen just once; the ten biggest clones take up more than 1.5%. This receptor was obtained from a girl between 5 and 17 years old in good health and CMV-seropositive. The chain combines TRBV4-3 with TRBJ2-5; TRBD2 aligns across 8 bases. Sequenced input: PBMCs. The CDR3 protein is CASSQDRGGETQYF. The CDR3 nucleotides are TGCGCCAGCAGCCAAGATCGGGGGGGAGAGACCCAGTACTTC.